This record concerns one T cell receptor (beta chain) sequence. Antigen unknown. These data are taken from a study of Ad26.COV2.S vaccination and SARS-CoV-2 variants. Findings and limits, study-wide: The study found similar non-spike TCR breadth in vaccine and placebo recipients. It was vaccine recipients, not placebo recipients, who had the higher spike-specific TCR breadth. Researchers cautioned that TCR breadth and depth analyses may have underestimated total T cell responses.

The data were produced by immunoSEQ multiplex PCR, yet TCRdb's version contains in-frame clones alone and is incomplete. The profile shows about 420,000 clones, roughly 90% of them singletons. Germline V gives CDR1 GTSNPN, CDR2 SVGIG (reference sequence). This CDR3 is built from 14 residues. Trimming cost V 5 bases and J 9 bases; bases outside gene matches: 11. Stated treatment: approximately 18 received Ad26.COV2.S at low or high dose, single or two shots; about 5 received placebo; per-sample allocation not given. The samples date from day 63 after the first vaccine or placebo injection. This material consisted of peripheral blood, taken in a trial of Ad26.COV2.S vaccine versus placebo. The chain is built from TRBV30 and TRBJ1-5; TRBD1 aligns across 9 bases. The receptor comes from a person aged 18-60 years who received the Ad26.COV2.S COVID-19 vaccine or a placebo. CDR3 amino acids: CAWSPGTGLWPQHF. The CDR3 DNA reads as TGTGCCTGGTCCCCCGGGACAGGGCTTTGGCCCCAGCATTTT.